The clone carrying this T cell receptor (beta chain) has only a few counts. Its matching antigen is unknown. This sample was included in a study of blood T cells in healthy people across ages. General study findings and limits: As naive T cell percentage varied, TCR beta diversity correlated strongly with it. Researchers deemed the diversity estimates from one million T cells underestimates. Naive CD4+ cell counts and diversity both ran higher in long-lived than in aged donors.

V gave up 0 bases and J gave up 8 bases, with 14 bases separating them. Germline V gene lookup returns CDR1 MGHRA and CDR2 YSYEKL. The CDR3 consists of 15 residues. Alongside a J-beta primer mix, a sample-barcoded 5' primer served in a second PCR lasting about 7 to 11 cycles. One entry per CDR3 protein results from TCRdb running MiXCR on the 5' RACE reads. The data show some 710,000 distinct CDR3 sequences, about half seen once. V gene TRBV4-1 combines with J gene TRBJ2-4; D possibly corresponds to TRBD1 (6 bases). Input material: blood. The receptor's source is a man older than 75 in good health. The CDR3 sequence: CASSQEVPGHYIQYF. In DNA, the CDR3 is TGCGCCAGCAGCCAAGAAGTCCCGGGACATTACATTCAGTACTTC.